This TCR beta chain was obtained from a study of shared clonotypes between healthy human individuals. Study observations and caveats: Naive CD4 clonotypes were shared across several donors at about 5.3%. Rarefaction gave evidence that sorted-subset sequencing remained incomplete despite large depth. The sole specimen, blood, was sampled, and tissue repertoires likely differ.

The V end was cut by 7 bases, the J end by 3 bases, with 16 bases between. The germline CDR1 and CDR2 sequences are MNHNS and SASEGT. CDR3 length: 14 amino acids. Regarding this clone: The antigen is undetermined.

The study separated CD4+ cells into CD45RA+ naive and CD45RA-negative memory subsets. Here immunoSEQ multiplex PCR was the method, and the copy in TCRdb shows in-frame clones only, minus some. The data show roughly 2 million clones, 90% to 95% seen once. This receptor was identified in a man aged 18-30 years in good health. This chain links TRBV6-1 with TRBJ2-7; D is possibly TRBD2 (7 bases). Sequencing was performed on naive CD4+ T cells sorted from blood. Subset denoted: CD45RA+ positively selected. CDR3 loop: CASNLGGGSYEQYF. CDR3 nucleotide sequence: TGTGCCAGCAACTTGGGAGGGGGAAGCTACGAGCAGTACTTC.